Listed below are T cell receptor beta chains from one sample, sequenced in a study of high-grade serous ovarian cancer treatment subgroups. Measured with immunoSEQ multiplex PCR; TCRdb has only the in-frame clones, and not every one. The sample gives about 28,000 clones, 80% to 90% of which show up once; around 2.3% is in the top ten. Sequencing was done on a sample of tumor tissue. Every receptor here comes from a human donor with high-grade serous ovarian cancer. Both conserved end residues are part of each CDR3. D genes are given only for firm matches. A row's size may be missing; if present it is once, few, many or a size class.

d_gene	abundance	v_gene	j_gene	CDR3nt	CDR3aa
.	few	TRBV27	TRBJ2-5	TGTGCCACCTCGGAGGCGGGCCGACAAGAGACCCAGTACTTC	CATSEAGRQETQYF
.	.	TRBV5-1	TRBJ2-3	TGCGCCAGCAGCTTAGGGGGGAAGCCCACAGATACGCAGTATTTT	CASSLGGKPTDTQYF
.	.	TRBV19	TRBJ2-2	TGTGCCAGTAGTATTTTTTTTGGGGGAAATACCGGGGAGCTGTTTTTT	CASSIFFGGNTGELFF
.	few	TRBV15	TRBJ2-5	TGTGCCACCAGCAGAGCGGGGGACAGCAAAGAGACCCAGTACTTC	CATSRAGDSKETQYF
TRBD2	.	TRBV28	TRBJ2-7	TGTGCCAGCAGTCTGAGCGGGGGGACCTACGAGCAGTACTTC	CASSLSGGTYEQYF
.	.	TRBV2	TRBJ2-1	TGTGCCAGCAGGACTTTAGAGACCGTCAATGAGCAGTTCTTC	CASRTLETVNEQFF
TRBD2	.	TRBV7-9	TRBJ2-3	TGTGCCAGCAGCATGACTAGCGCTAACACAGATACGCAGTATTTT	CASSMTSANTDTQYF
TRBD1	.	TRBV27	TRBJ1-5	TGTGCCAGCAGTTTAACAGGGGTTAGCAATCAGCCCCAGCATTTT	CASSLTGVSNQPQHF
TRBD1	.	TRBV18	TRBJ1-1	TGTGCCAGCTCACTTACAGGGGACGAGAACACTGAAGCTTTCTTT	CASSLTGDENTEAFF
.	.	TRBV19	TRBJ2-7	TGTGCCAGTAGTGCCGGGGGCGGGAATCGATACGAGCAGTACTTC	CASSAGGGNRYEQYF
.	.	TRBV5-6	TRBJ1-1	TGTGCCAGCAGCTTGGCGGCAGGGTCGCAGCTAAACACTGAAGCTTTCTTT	CASSLAAGSQLNTEAFF
.	.	TRBV6-1	TRBJ1-5	TGTGCCACCCTAGGGTCTAGCGATCAGCCCCAGCATTTT	CATLGSSDQPQHF
.	.	TRBV2	TRBJ2-3	TGTGCCAGCACTCGGACGCGGGGGCCGAGCACAGATACGCAGTATTTT	CASTRTRGPSTDTQYF
.	.	TRBV4-1	TRBJ2-1	TGCGCCAGCAGCCAAGGGAGGGCAAGGGGCTACAATGAGCAGTTCTTC	CASSQGRARGYNEQFF
.	.	TRBV7-8	TRBJ2-1	TGTGCCAGCAGCACAAACCCCACACAGGGATGGTCCTACAATGAGCAGTTCTTC	CASSTNPTQGWSYNEQFF
.	.	TRBV2	TRBJ1-1	TGTGCCAGCAGTGAACGGGATGTGGGGACTGAAGCTTTCTTT	CASSERDVGTEAFF
.	.	TRBV6-4	TRBJ2-3	TGTGCCAGCAGTGACATCAATCGACCTCCTAGCACAGATACGCAGTATTTT	CASSDINRPPSTDTQYF
.	.	TRBV15	TRBJ1-4	TGTGCCACCAGCAGAGTCCCGTCCGAAAAACTGTTTTTT	CATSRVPSEKLFF
.	.	TRBV19	TRBJ1-5	TGTGCCAGTAGTATTAACGGCGCAGGGTCTAGCAATCAGCCCCAGCATTTT	CASSINGAGSSNQPQHF
TRBD2	.	TRBV5-1	TRBJ2-2	TGCGCCAGCAGCTTGGTTGCGGGAGAAGGAACCGGGGAGCTGTTTTTT	CASSLVAGEGTGELFF
TRBD2	.	TRBV6-5	TRBJ2-7	TGTGCCAGCAGTTACGCCGCTAGCGGGGGTTACGAGCAGTACTTC	CASSYAASGGYEQYF
.	.	TRBV29-1	TRBJ2-5	TGCAGCGTAGACTACGGGACTCGGGAGACCCAGTACTTC	CSVDYGTRETQYF
.	.	TRBV6-1	TRBJ2-7	TGTGCCAGCAGTGGTATAGTCAGCTCCTACGAGCAGTACTTC	CASSGIVSSYEQYF
.	.	TRBV15	TRBJ2-1	TGTGCCACCAGCAGAAGGGGGGGACTACGGTTTGAGCAGTTCTTC	CATSRRGGLRFEQFF
TRBD2	.	TRBV29-1	TRBJ2-1	TGCAGCGTTGTAGCGGGACTCAACAATGAGCAGTTCTTC	CSVVAGLNNEQFF
.	.	TRBV19	TRBJ2-1	TGTGCCAGTAGTCATTCCCGGACTCGTGGTGCCGATGAGCAGTTCTTC	CASSHSRTRGADEQFF
.	once	TRBV19	TRBJ2-1	TGTGCCAGTAGTCCCGGGGACTTAATCTCCTACAATGAGCAGTTCTTC	CASSPGDLISYNEQFF
TRBD1	.	TRBV5-1	TRBJ1-2	TGCGCCAGCAGCTTGCTACCTGGGACAGGGGCGGGCTATGGCTACACCTTC	CASSLLPGTGAGYGYTF
TRBD2	.	TRBV19	TRBJ2-5	TGTGCCAGTAGCCTTGGACTAGCACAAGAGACCCAGTACTTC	CASSLGLAQETQYF
.	few	TRBV7-8	TRBJ2-3	TGTGCCAGCAGCTTAGTGACAGGCACAGATACGCAGTATTTT	CASSLVTGTDTQYF
TRBD1	.	TRBV19	TRBJ1-4	TGTGCCAGTAGGAAAGACAGGGCAACTAATGAAAAACTGTTTTTT	CASRKDRATNEKLFF
TRBD2	.	TRBV6-5	TRBJ2-1	TGTGCCAGCAGTCTCTTGGGCGGGAGTAGGGATGAGCAGTTCTTC	CASSLLGGSRDEQFF
.	.	TRBV7-6	TRBJ2-1	TGTGCCAGCAGCTTAGGCGGGGAGGCCCACAATGAGCAGTTCTTC	CASSLGGEAHNEQFF
.	.	TRBV10-3	TRBJ1-1	TGTGCCATCAATTATCGGTCTCATCGAAACACTGAAGCTTTCTTT	CAINYRSHRNTEAFF
.	.	TRBV19	TRBJ2-1	TGTGCCAGTAGCCCGTACAGTGGCAATGAGCAGTTCTTC	CASSPYSGNEQFF
.	.	TRBV30	TRBJ2-7	TGTGCCTGGTGCACACTAGGGGACACTGGCGAGCAGTACTTC	CAWCTLGDTGEQYF
.	.	TRBV1	TRBJ2-1	TGCACCAGCAGCCAAGATCAGGTAAACAATGAGCAGTTCTTC	CTSSQDQVNNEQFF
.	.	TRBV7-9	TRBJ1-3	TGTGCCAGCAGCGATCCAGGGCTCTCTGGAAACACCATATATTTT	CASSDPGLSGNTIYF
.	.	TRBV28	TRBJ2-7	TGTGCCAGCAGCTCTTTAGACGGACACTTCTACGAGCAGTACTTC	CASSSLDGHFYEQYF
.	few	TRBV5-1	TRBJ1-3	TGCGCCAGCAGGTCGGGGGCCTTAGGTGGAAACACCATATATTTT	CASRSGALGGNTIYF